The clone carrying this T cell receptor beta chain occurred a few times. As yet, its antigen is unknown. The entry originates in a study of CD8+ T cells in alopecia areata. Study-level findings and limits: TCR sharing across patients was less clear than in mice, possibly HLA-related.

The sequencing template was cDNA reverse transcribed from extracted RNA. Libraries were prepared by immunoSEQ multiplex PCR; TCRdb keeps only in-frame clonotypes and omits some of them. The table includes hundreds of thousands of clones, 67% detected once. The V end was cut by 0 bases, the J end by 4 bases, with 12 bases between. This CDR3 is 14 amino acids long. The V gene's germline CDR1 is SQVTM and CDR2 ANQGSEA. This chain joins TRBV29-1 and TRBJ1-2; D is perhaps TRBD1 (5 bases). Sample: CD4+ T cells sorted from blood, taken at week 0. This clonotype was obtained from a human donor with alopecia areata. The CDR3 DNA reads TGCAGCGTTGAAGACGTACGGAGGGGCTATGGCTACACCTTC. Its protein is CSVEDVRRGYGYTF.